This TCR beta chain was sequenced for a study of T cells after yellow fever vaccination. Only a few counts were recorded for this clonotype. TCRdb re-called the 5' RACE reads with MiXCR, one entry per CDR3 protein. The table lists hundreds of thousands of distinct CDR3 sequences, under 25% of them singletons. Germline V gene lookup returns CDR1 MDHEN and CDR2 SYDVKM. This CDR3 region has 16 residues. Trimming left V 3 bases short and J 1 base short, with 16 bases between. The sequences come from PBMCs, collected 15 days after the yellow fever booster vaccination. The rearrangement joins TRBV28 to TRBJ2-7; D assignment may be TRBD1 or TRBD2 (5 bases each). This receptor was taken from a man aged 25 to 40 who received the YFV17D yellow fever vaccine. CDR3 DNA: TGTGCCAGCAGTTTTCCTGGGACCGAATATTCCTACGAGCAGTACTTC. This translates into CASSFPGTEYSYEQYF.